The 32 T cell receptor beta chains listed next were all sequenced from one sample in a study of CD8 T cells in Susac syndrome. Random hexamers served to reverse transcribe roughly 0.45 to 1 ug RNA. Each CDR3 protein gets one entry after TCRdb re-called the immunoSEQ multiplex PCR reads with MiXCR. The sample yields over 100,000 distinct CDR3 sequences, about 95% seen once. Sequenced material: CD4+ T cells from PBMCs. All receptors derive from a human donor in good health.

J is TRBJ2-5 and V is TRBV2, with 7 bases matching TRBD1. Germline V gives CDR1 SNHLY, CDR2 FYNNEI. After removal of 6 bases from V and 1 base from J, the junction contained 8 bases not matched to a gene. There are 15 residues in the CDR3. In nucleotides, the CDR3 is TGTGCCAGCAGAAGGGAGACAGGGCCCCAAGAGACCCAGTACTTC. Its translation: CASRRETGPQETQYF. Full variable domain (rest looked up from reference TRBV2 and TRBJ2-5): EPEVTQTPSHQVTQMGQEVILRCVPISNHLYFYWYRQILGQKVEFLVSFYNNEISEKSEIFDDQFSVERPDGSNFTLKIRSTKLEDSAMYFCASRRETGPQETQYFGPGTRLLVL.

Regarding this clonotype: An end of the junction differs from the germline gene, which may be a read error. This sequence joins TRBV6-5 and TRBJ2-2; D might be TRBD2 (5 bases). Germline V gene sequence: CDR1 MNHEY, CDR2 SVGAGI. This CDR3 spans 14 amino acids. CDR3 sequence reads: CACRRPRGAGELFF. CDR3 DNA: TGTGCCTGCAGGAGGCCCCGTGGGGCCGGGGAGCTGTTTTTT.

The rearrangement uses TRBV12-3 or TRBV12-4 and TRBJ2-5, with a weak D call TRBD2 (5 bases). CDR3 length equals 15 residues. With 4 bases removed from V and 6 bases from J, the gap between germline ends came to 18 bases. The CDR3 reads CASSSRTATGKTQYF. For the CDR3, the DNA is TGTGCCAGCAGTTCCCGTACAGCGACGGGAAAGACCCAGTACTTC.

V is TRBV14 and J is TRBJ1-2; D remains ambiguous. The CDR3 runs to 12 residues. V lost 1 base and J 8 bases, leaving 8 bases between the germline ends. Germline V gene sequence: CDR1 SGHDN, CDR2 FVKESK. The CDR3 coding sequence is TGTGCCAGCAGCCAAGTCGGAGGAGGCTACACCTTC. This encodes CASSQVGGGYTF.

The chain employs TRBV18 and TRBJ2-7; D remains unclear. Between the trimmed V and J ends, which lost 3 bases and 7 bases, there was a span of 16 bases. This CDR3 has 14 amino acids. Looked up from germline, CDR1 is KGHSH and CDR2 is LQKENI. CDR3 residues: CASSPGQRLTEQYF. CDR3 DNA sequence: TGTGCCAGCTCACCTGGTCAGCGCCTGACGGAGCAGTACTTC.

This clonotype appeared a single time. In DNA form, the CDR3 reads TGTGCCAGCACGCAACGAACCGGGGAGCTGTTTTTT. Translation: CASTQRTGELFF. The V and J genes are TRBV2 and TRBJ2-2; D is uncertain. The CDR3 spans 12 residues. Trimming removed 7 bases at V and 5 bases at J, with 8 bases between. The germline gives CDR1 SNHLY, CDR2 FYNNEI.

The rearrangement uses TRBV24-1 and TRBJ2-5; TRBD1 might be the D (6 bases). The CDR3 has 16 amino acids. In germline, CDR1 is KGHDR, CDR2 SFDVKD. V was pared by 4 bases and J by 5 bases, with 19 bases between. CDR3: CATSDPTTPGDETQYF. The CDR3 nucleotides read TGTGCCACCAGTGACCCCACGACCCCAGGGGATGAGACCCAGTACTTC.

This sequence joins TRBV2 and TRBJ1-5, with 7 bases aligning to TRBD1. The CDR3 runs 15 residues. The germline gives CDR1 SNHLY, CDR2 FYNNEI. V shed 6 bases, J shed 6 bases, and the junction held 11 bases outside the gene matches. The CDR3 region is CASSADRDGFQPQHF. The CDR3 nucleotides are TGTGCCAGCAGCGCCGACAGGGACGGGTTTCAGCCCCAGCATTTT.

This chain joins TRBV7-2 and TRBJ2-4; no reliable D call. The CDR3 contains 16 residues. V was trimmed by 1 base and J by 4 bases, leaving 14 bases between them. Germline CDR1 and CDR2: SGHTA and FQGNSA. The CDR3 loop reads CASSLVTITQKNIQYF. The CDR3 DNA sequence: TGTGCCAGCAGCTTAGTTACAATAACCCAAAAAAACATTCAGTACTTC.

The rearrangement links TRBV10-3 to TRBJ2-3; 9 bases map to TRBD2. The V segment lost 6 bases and the J segment 6 bases; nucleotides outside the gene matches: 10. The CDR3 extends over 15 amino acids. CDR1 ENHRY and CDR2 SYGVKD come from the germline V gene. Here the CDR3 reads CAISSRGGAGDTQYF. The DNA for the CDR3 is TGTGCCATCAGCAGCCGCGGGGGGGCCGGGGATACGCAGTATTTT.

This rearrangement joins TRBV12-3 or TRBV12-4 to TRBJ2-2; D uncertain. This CDR3 is built from 14 residues. Trimming removed 8 bases from V and 5 bases from J, with 15 bases in between. The CDR3: CASRLVSRTGELFF. The CDR3 DNA follows: TGTGCCAGCCGGTTAGTCAGTCGGACCGGGGAGCTGTTTTTT.

The CDR3 loop reads CASSSLREGYYEQYF. Written as DNA, the CDR3 is TGTGCCAGCAGCTCCCTCAGGGAGGGCTACTACGAGCAGTACTTC. This sequence joins TRBV5-4 and TRBJ2-7; 7 bases are a match to TRBD2. V shed 3 bases and J 3 bases; nucleotides not matched to a gene: 9. This CDR3 comprises 15 residues. Germline lookup yields CDR1 SGHNT and CDR2 YYREEE (reference sequence).

This chain uses TRBV4-3 with TRBJ1-1; D not certain. V was pared by 6 bases and J by 1 base, with 15 bases between. The germline V gene encodes CDR1 LGHNA and CDR2 YSLEER. The CDR3 consists of 15 residues. CDR3 sequence: CASRPGPGQNTEAFF. Here the CDR3 DNA reads TGCGCCAGCAGACCCGGACCGGGTCAGAACACTGAAGCTTTCTTT.

V gene TRBV5-6 combines with J gene TRBJ2-2; D unresolved. The CDR3 is 14 amino acids. Trimming stripped 0 bases from V and 1 base from J, with 4 bases between. CDR1 is SGHDT and CDR2 is YYEEEE in the germline V gene. The chain's CDR3 is CASSLDLNTGELFF. DNA of the CDR3: TGTGCCAGCAGCTTGGATCTGAACACCGGGGAGCTGTTTTTT.

This chain uses TRBV5-4 with TRBJ1-3; no definite D call. V lost 0 bases and J lost 3, with 7 bases in between. The CDR3 is made up of 14 amino acids. Germline loops: CDR1 SGHNT, CDR2 YYREEE (reference sequence). CDR3 nucleotides: TGTGCCAGCAGCTTGGCTGTCGATGGAAACACCATATATTTT. Amino acids: CASSLAVDGNTIYF.

V usage is TRBV20-1 and J usage is TRBJ1-1; weak D call: TRBD1 (6 bases). Germline V gene lookup returns CDR1 DFQATT and CDR2 SNEGSKA (reference sequence). V was cut by 8 bases and J by 5 bases, with 21 bases left in between. This CDR3 spans 14 amino acids. CDR3 nucleotides: TGCAGTCTATCGATGGGGGGCGCAAATACTGAAGCTTTCTTT. Translating it yields CSLSMGGANTEAFF.

V gene TRBV19 combines with J gene TRBJ2-7, with no clear D. Trimming took 3 bases from V and 3 from J, leaving 6 bases between them. In germline, CDR1 is LNHDA, CDR2 SQIVND (reference sequence). The CDR3 sequence is 12 residues long. The CDR3 spells CASSMDGYEQYF. The DNA for the CDR3 is TGTGCCAGTAGTATGGATGGCTACGAGCAGTACTTC.

The CDR3 region has the DNA TGCAGCGTCCGGACAGGGGGTCAAAGTGGCTACACCTTC. Amino acids: CSVRTGGQSGYTF. The V call is TRBV29-1, the J call TRBJ1-2; TRBD1 agrees at 10 bases. CDR3 size: 13 residues. Germline V gene lookup returns CDR1 SQVTM and CDR2 ANQGSEA. The junction had 8 bases not matched to a gene; V was cut back by 6 bases and J by 7 bases.

This clonotype was recorded only once. This sequence joins TRBV30 and TRBJ1-1; D is ambiguous. The CDR3 is 11 residues long. Looked up from germline, CDR1 is GTSNPN and CDR2 is SVGIG (reference sequence). Trimming removed 0 bases from V and 10 bases from J, with 9 bases in between. The DNA of the CDR3 is TGTGCCTGGAGTGTAGAAGTCAGAGCTTTCTTT. The encoded protein is CAWSVEVRAFF.

The chain has TRBV3-1 and TRBJ1-1; D gene uncertain. The CDR3 runs 15 residues. V was cut by 6 bases and J by 5 bases, with 19 bases left in between. Germline values: CDR1 LGHDT, CDR2 YNNKEL (reference sequence). CDR3 DNA sequence: TGTGCCAGCAGTCGTTCCACAGCGTCGTGGACTGAAGCTTTCTTT. Translating gives CASSRSTASWTEAFF.

The chain carries TRBV30 and TRBJ2-3; D is ambiguous. The germline V and J ends were trimmed by 2 bases and 0 bases, with 3 bases remaining between them. The germline CDR1 and CDR2 sequences are GTSNPN and SVGIG (reference sequence). This CDR3 has 12 residues. The chain's CDR3 is CAWSLSTDTQYF. The CDR3 DNA reads as TGTGCCTGGAGTTTAAGCACAGATACGCAGTATTTT. Full variable domain (missing parts from reference TRBV30 and TRBJ2-3): SQTIHQWPATLVQPVGSPLSLECTVEGTSNPNLYWYRQAAGRGLQLLFYSVGIGQISSEVPQNLSASRPQDRQFILSSKKLLLSDSGFYLCAWSLSTDTQYFGPGTRLTVL.

The V call is TRBV2, the J call TRBJ2-2; the match to TRBD2 covers 7 bases. Losses at the gene ends were 7 bases for V and 1 base for J; bases not matched to a gene: 3. The CDR3 sequence is 14 residues long. The germline V gene has CDR1 SNHLY and CDR2 FYNNEI. The CDR3 DNA sequence: TGTGCCAGCAAGGAGCGGGAGAACACCGGGGAGCTGTTTTTT. Residues: CASKERENTGELFF.

This clonotype has a single count. V usage is TRBV7-2 and J usage is TRBJ2-7; a weak D match, TRBD2 (6 bases). V gave up 1 base and J gave up 4 bases, with 8 bases separating them. Germline-derived CDR1 and CDR2 are SGHTA and FQGNSA. The CDR3 is made up of 13 amino acids. This CDR3 reads CASSLVAAYEQYF. In DNA, the CDR3 is TGTGCCAGCAGCTTAGTAGCGGCTTACGAGCAGTACTTC.

The J gene is TRBJ2-7, the V gene TRBV3-1, with D perhaps matching TRBD1 or TRBD2 (5 bases each). The length of the CDR3 is 15 residues. V lost 4 bases, J lost 2 bases, and 15 bases lay in between. Germline lookup yields CDR1 LGHDT and CDR2 YNNKEL (reference sequence). CDR3 DNA sequence: TGTGCCAGCAGCCTTTCCAGGGCCGGGGCCTACGAGCAGTACTTC. Amino acids: CASSLSRAGAYEQYF.

The V and J genes are TRBV30 and TRBJ1-2; possible D gene TRBD1, 5 bases. This CDR3 comprises 17 residues. Trimming stripped 3 bases from V and 2 bases from J, with 22 bases between. Germline-derived CDR1 and CDR2 are GTSNPN and SVGIG (reference sequence). The CDR3 here is CAWSPEFGGRRNYGYTF. The CDR3 coding sequence is TGTGCCTGGAGCCCTGAGTTCGGGGGACGTAGGAACTATGGCTACACCTTC.

Points on this clonotype: Germline and junction disagree at one end, which may indicate a read error. The genes are TRBV7-7 and TRBJ2-1, with D uncertain. The germline CDR1 and CDR2 sequences are SSHAT and FNYEAQ (reference sequence). The CDR3 is made up of 15 amino acids. The CDR3 DNA reads as TGTGCTAGCAGTCCAGACAAAGGCTCCTACAATGAGCAGTTCTTC. It specifies CASSPDKGSYNEQFF.

This chain links TRBV11-2 with TRBJ2-2; 8 bases align to TRBD1. From germline, CDR1 is SGHAT and CDR2 FQNNGV. CDR3 size: 15 residues. The V segment lost 4 bases and the J segment 4 bases; nucleotides outside the gene matches: 5. CDR3 region: CASSSPGQVTGELFF. The CDR3 DNA is TGTGCCAGCAGCTCACCGGGACAGGTCACCGGGGAGCTGTTTTTT.

The DNA for the CDR3 is TGCAGCGGGCGGGCAGGGGGAGTAGATACGCAGTATTTT. Translated: CSGRAGGVDTQYF. The chain joins TRBV29-1 to TRBJ2-3, with 7 bases that match TRBD1. There are 13 residues in the CDR3. V was clipped by 7 bases and J by 5 bases; unmatched bases: 9. Germline V gives CDR1 SQVTM, CDR2 ANQGSEA.

The CDR3 nucleotides are TGTGCCAGCAGCGGAGACAGGGCTAACTACAATGAGCAGTTCTTC. This encodes CASSGDRANYNEQFF. The chain combines TRBV5-4 with TRBJ2-1; 7 nucleotides match TRBD1. The CDR3 runs 15 residues. Germline V CDR1 and CDR2: SGHNT, YYREEE (reference sequence). V trimming: 4 bases; J trimming: 3 bases; junction bases outside the gene matches: 7.

This clonotype came up once. The chain carries TRBV24-1 and TRBJ2-1, with 8 bases aligning to TRBD2. With V trimmed by 0 bases and J by 9 bases, 12 bases remained unmatched. Germline V gives CDR1 KGHDR, CDR2 SFDVKD. CDR3 length: 17 residues. The CDR3 reads CATSDLPPGRGVREQFF. In DNA form, the CDR3 reads TGTGCCACCAGTGATTTGCCCCCCGGGAGGGGGGTGCGTGAGCAGTTCTTC.

This clonotype came up a few times. The gene calls are TRBV12-5 and TRBJ2-1, with 7 bases matching TRBD1. From germline, CDR1 is LGHNT and CDR2 FRNRAP. V was clipped by 3 bases and J by 0 bases; unmatched bases: 2. The CDR3 is 15 amino acids. The CDR3 DNA follows: TGTGCTAGTGGTTTACAGGGGTCCTCCTACAATGAGCAGTTCTTC. This gives the protein CASGLQGSSYNEQFF. The full variable domain, its missing parts supplied by reference TRBV12-5 and TRBJ2-1, is DARVTQTPRHKVTEMGQEVTMRCQPILGHNTVFWYRQTMMQGLELLAYFRNRAPLDDSGMPKDRFSAEMPDATLATLKIQPSEPRDSAVYFCASGLQGSSYNEQFFGPGTRLTVL.

The V and J genes are TRBV30 and TRBJ2-7; D unresolved. Trimming took off 5 bases at V and 2 bases at J, with 13 bases between the two ends. Germline lookup yields CDR1 GTSNPN and CDR2 SVGIG (reference sequence). This CDR3 is built from 13 residues. CDR3 in amino acids: CAWVPVGAYEQYF. In DNA form, the CDR3 reads TGTGCCTGGGTCCCGGTGGGCGCCTACGAGCAGTACTTC.